Given below is one T cell receptor (beta chain) in context. The source of the sample is a study of blood T cell repertoires in COVID-19. Study information: T cells, B-cell-depleted T cells, or PBMCs provided the cDNA or gDNA that served as material.

This CDR3 spans 14 amino acids. Germline CDR1 and CDR2: SGHVS and FNYEAQ. V was pared by 1 base and J by 8 bases, with 14 bases between. The method was immunoSEQ multiplex PCR; TCRdb's version includes in-frame clones alone and lacks a portion of them. Here the sample spans 200,000 to 250,000 clones, 80% to 90% being singletons. The source is a woman aged 45-59 years with acute or convalescent COVID-19. The material sequenced was peripheral blood. The gene calls are TRBV7-6 and TRBJ1-1; D is ambiguous. The CDR3 region has the DNA TGTGCCAGCAGCTTAGGCGGCGCACTCAGAGAAGCTTTCTTT. Translation: CASSLGGALREAFF.